These 21 T cell receptor beta chains originate from one sample sequenced in a study of blood T cells in healthy people across ages. Alongside a J-beta primer mix, a sample-barcoded 5' primer served in a second PCR lasting about 7 to 12 cycles. TCRdb called the 5' RACE reads again in MiXCR, with one record for every CDR3 protein. The sample has about 1.7 million distinct CDR3 sequences, approximately 30% seen once. Sequences were obtained from blood. The source is a woman in her twenties or thirties in good health.

The chain carries TRBV29-1 and TRBJ2-5, with 8 bases fitting TRBD2. This CDR3 is 14 amino acids long. Germline lookup yields CDR1 SQVTM and CDR2 ANQGSEA. V trimming: 4 bases; J trimming: 3 bases; junction bases outside the gene matches: 7. The CDR3 DNA is TGCAGCGTTGTGCGGGGGGCTAGCGAAGAGACCCAGTACTTC. Encoded protein: CSVVRGASEETQYF.

In this sample, this clonotype turned up a few times. The rearrangement joins TRBV20-1 to TRBJ2-1; 7 bases align to TRBD2. The germline V gene encodes CDR1 DFQATT and CDR2 SNEGSKA (reference sequence). The trim removed 6 bases at V and 15 bases at J, leaving 14 bases unmatched. CDR3 length: 12 residues. The chain's CDR3 is CSANAAGDSRFF. The CDR3 DNA reads TGCAGTGCAAACGCCGCGGGAGACTCCCGGTTCTTC.

This clonotype was recorded many times. The J gene is TRBJ2-1, the V gene TRBV3-1; no clear D gene. V gave up 0 bases and J gave up 5 bases, with 2 bases separating them. Germline lookup yields CDR1 LGHDT and CDR2 YNNKEL (reference sequence). The CDR3 is made up of 12 amino acids. Here the CDR3 reads CASSQEDNEQFF. CDR3 nucleotide sequence: TGTGCCAGCAGCCAAGAGGACAATGAGCAGTTCTTC.

This clonotype has just a few counts. This sequence joins TRBV6-1 and TRBJ2-1, with a tentative D call TRBD2 (6 bases). Looked up from germline, CDR1 is MNHNS and CDR2 is SASEGT. CDR3 length: 14 amino acids. Trimming pared 5 bases from V and 10 bases from J, leaving 18 bases between. CDR3 residues: CASSPRTIIGEQFF. DNA for the CDR3: TGTGCCAGCAGTCCCCGGACTATTATCGGCGAGCAGTTCTTC.

This clonotype appeared a few times. Mismatch with germline at one junction end may stem from a read error. This rearrangement joins TRBV5-1 to TRBJ2-7; 7 bases align to TRBD1. The CDR3 covers 13 residues. Germline V gene sequence: CDR1 SGHRS, CDR2 YFSETQ. The CDR3 spells CASGFAGTDEQYF. The CDR3 DNA reads as TGCGCCAGCGGCTTTGCCGGGACAGACGAGCAGTACTTC. The full variable domain, in which reference TRBV5-1 and TRBJ2-7 provide the parts outside the CDR3, is KAGVTQTPRYLIKTRGQQVTLSCSPISGHRSVSWYQQTPGQGLQFLFEYFSETQRNKGNFPGRFSGRQFSNSRSEMNVSTLELGDSALYLCASGFAGTDEQYFGPGTRLTVT.

This clonotype was detected only a few times. V gene TRBV9 combines with J gene TRBJ2-3; D is unresolved. Germline assignment: CDR1 SGDLS and CDR2 YYNGEE. CDR3 length: 17 residues. Deletions cut 4 bases from V and 0 bases from J, with 18 bases between. The CDR3: CASSSRLATESTDTQYF. The CDR3 DNA is TGTGCCAGCAGCTCACGACTGGCGACGGAAAGCACAGATACGCAGTATTTT.

The genes are TRBV6-6 and TRBJ1-5; 8 bases agree with TRBD1. Germline CDR1 MNHNY, CDR2 SVGAGI (reference sequence). The J segment lost 1 base and the V segment lost 6 bases, leaving 5 bases of the junction unmatched. The CDR3 consists of 15 residues. The CDR3 loop reads CASRADRGSNQPQHF. CDR3 DNA sequence: TGTGCCAGCAGAGCCGACAGGGGCAGCAATCAGCCCCAGCATTTT.

The V gene is TRBV6-1, the J gene TRBJ2-1; weak D call: TRBD2 (6 bases). Between the trimmed V and J ends, which lost 5 bases and 4 bases, there was a span of 15 bases. Per germline, CDR1 MNHNS and CDR2 SASEGT. The CDR3 length is 15 residues. The CDR3, as DNA: TGTGCCAGCAGTCCCGCCGGGACTGGATACAATGAGCAGTTCTTC. As protein: CASSPAGTGYNEQFF.

V is TRBV18 and J is TRBJ2-5; TRBD2 matches at 13 bases. Germline V gives CDR1 KGHSH, CDR2 LQKENI. The CDR3 consists of 16 residues. The V and J ends lost 3 bases and 11 bases, in that order; junction bases with no gene match: 12. The CDR3 loop reads CASSPGLAGDPGEQYF. Here the CDR3 DNA reads TGTGCCAGCTCACCCGGACTAGCGGGAGACCCGGGGGAGCAGTACTTC.

In the case of this clonotype: This may come from a read error, since a much larger clone is one base off. The chain couples TRBV29-1 to TRBJ2-7, with D tentatively TRBD2 (6 bases). With 1 base removed from V and 4 bases from J, the gap between germline ends came to 11 bases. Germline V gene lookup returns CDR1 SQVTM and CDR2 ANQGSEA. This CDR3 is built from 13 residues. CDR3 sequence reads: CSVEVGGRYEQYF. In nucleotides, the CDR3 is TGCAGCGTTGAAGTCGGAGGGCGGTACGAGCAGTACTTC.

V usage is TRBV6-2 or TRBV6-3 and J usage is TRBJ2-5; tentatively, D is TRBD1 or TRBD2 (5 bases each). The end of the DNA is better explained by TRBJ2-7, so the J call may be wrong. CDR3 length: 15 residues. Germline V CDR1 and CDR2: MNHEY, SVGEGT. The CDR3 reads CASSYPGPGYYEQYF. DNA for the CDR3: TGTGCCAGCAGTTACCCGGGACCAGGATACTACGAGCAGTACTTC.

This clonotype was seen many times. V and J are TRBV20-1 and TRBJ2-5, with D maybe TRBD2 (6 bases). The CDR3 has 13 amino acids. Trimming cost V 5 bases and J 4 bases, with 14 bases left between them. Germline lookup yields CDR1 DFQATT and CDR2 SNEGSKA (reference sequence). In DNA, the CDR3 is TGCAGTGCTCTGACTAGGGATGGAGAGACCCAGTACTTC. It translates to CSALTRDGETQYF.

In this sample, this clonotype turned up once. This rearrangement joins TRBV20-1 to TRBJ2-3, with 8 bases fitting TRBD2. Germline CDR1 and CDR2: DFQATT and SNEGSKA (reference sequence). The CDR3 length is 14 residues. V lost 2 bases to trimming and J lost 5 bases; unmatched junction nucleotides: 6. Written as DNA, the CDR3 is TGCAGTGCTAGATTGCGGGAGGTAATAGATACGCAGTATTTT. It yields the protein CSARLREVIDTQYF.

The chain couples TRBV7-3 to TRBJ2-1, with D perhaps matching TRBD2 (6 bases). Germline V lookup: CDR1 SGHTA, CDR2 FQGTGA. V dropped 5 bases and J dropped 9 bases, with 11 bases sitting between them. There are 12 residues in the CDR3. CDR3 in DNA: TGTGCCAGCAGCCTAGCGAAAAGTGAGCAGTTCTTC. This sequence encodes CASSLAKSEQFF.

The chain recombines TRBV7-6 with TRBJ2-1; 8 nucleotides align to TRBD2. After removal of 8 bases from V and 6 bases from J, the junction contained 9 bases not matched to a gene. CDR1 is SGHVS and CDR2 is FNYEAQ in the germline V gene. The CDR3 length is 14 residues. In DNA form, the CDR3 reads TGTGCCAGCGGAGGCGGGAGGAGGGGCAATGAGCAGTTCTTC. It yields the protein CASGGGRRGNEQFF.

The genes are TRBV30 and TRBJ2-1; tentative D call: TRBD1 (5 bases). Trimming pared 5 bases from V and 10 bases from J, leaving 21 bases between. The CDR3 is made up of 14 amino acids. Germline CDR1 reads GTSNPN; CDR2 reads SVGIG (reference sequence). The CDR3 nucleotides are TGTGCCTGGCGTCGACAGCCTGAGGTTTGGGAGCAGTTCTTC. Its translation: CAWRRQPEVWEQFF.

With regard to this clonotype: This may arise from a read error, as a much more abundant clone is one base away. The chain links TRBV5-6 to TRBJ2-7; 9 bases line up with TRBD2. There are 16 residues in the CDR3. Germline CDR1 SGHDT, CDR2 YYEEEE. Losses at the gene ends were 5 bases for V and 0 bases for J; bases not matched to a gene: 9. The CDR3 nucleotides read TGTGCCAGCAGTTCCGGGACTAGCAGGAGCTCCTACGAGCAGTACTTC. This codes for CASSSGTSRSSYEQYF.

This clonotype has only a few counts. The chain recombines TRBV18 with TRBJ2-3, with TRBD2 as a possible D gene (6 bases). Looked up from germline, CDR1 is KGHSH and CDR2 is LQKENI. Trimming took 5 bases from V and 5 from J, leaving 17 bases between them. The CDR3 is 15 residues long. The CDR3 bases are TGTGCCAGCTCAACCCGACTAGATTGGGTAGATACGCAGTATTTT. Its translation: CASSTRLDWVDTQYF.

CDR3 protein: CSARPPTQGNTEAFF. The CDR3 DNA follows: TGCAGTGCTCGCCCCCCGACACAGGGGAACACTGAAGCTTTCTTT. The gene calls are TRBV20-1 and TRBJ1-1; a possible D gene is TRBD1 (6 bases). Trimming pared 5 bases from V and 1 base from J, leaving 17 bases between. Germline loops: CDR1 DFQATT, CDR2 SNEGSKA (reference sequence). This CDR3 is built from 15 residues.

The V call is TRBV4-3, the J call TRBJ1-1; maybe TRBD1 (6 bases). The CDR3 is made up of 18 amino acids. The germline gives CDR1 LGHNA, CDR2 YSLEER. Between the trimmed V and J ends, which lost 0 bases and 7 bases, there was a span of 24 bases. CDR3 amino acids: CASSQDGGGGASSGEAFF. The CDR3 nucleotides read TGCGCCAGCAGCCAAGATGGGGGCGGGGGGGCGTCGAGTGGTGAAGCTTTCTTT.

This clonotype was seen more than once but under ten times. V gene TRBV9 combines with J gene TRBJ2-7; TRBD2 agrees at 12 bases. The germline gives CDR1 SGDLS, CDR2 YYNGEE. The CDR3 length is 15 residues. V was pared by 4 bases and J by 3 bases, with 5 bases of the junction left unmatched. The CDR3 sequence is CASSTLAGGIYEQYF. The CDR3 region has the DNA TGTGCCAGCAGCACCCTAGCGGGAGGGATCTACGAGCAGTACTTC.